The 32 T cell receptor beta chains in this list originate from one sample, sequenced in a study of cytomegalovirus exposure and HLA in healthy donors. The PCR made use of 60 Vbeta and 13 Jbeta primers. The method was immunoSEQ multiplex PCR; TCRdb's version includes in-frame clones alone and lacks a portion of them. The table lists 100,000 to 150,000 clones, around three quarters of them singletons. The sequencing input was PBMCs. These receptors originate from a middle-aged woman in good health and CMV-seropositive.

This chain joins TRBV30 and TRBJ1-2, with D possibly being TRBD1 (5 bases). V was clipped by 2 bases and J by 7 bases, with 11 bases between them. Germline V CDR1 and CDR2: GTSNPN, SVGIG (reference sequence). This CDR3 has 12 residues. The DNA for the CDR3 is TGTGCCTGGAGTCGGGGGGTGGCTGGCTACACCTTC. Translating gives CAWSRGVAGYTF.

The genes are TRBV6-5 and TRBJ2-1, with 10 bases aligning to TRBD1. The CDR3 is 14 residues long. The ends lost 5 bases at V and 8 bases at J; junction bases unmatched: 6. Germline CDR1 MNHEY, CDR2 SVGAGI. The CDR3 here is CASSGDRGIDEQFF. Written as DNA, the CDR3 is TGTGCCAGCAGTGGGGACAGGGGTATCGATGAGCAGTTCTTC.

This clone was seen only a few times. The chain uses TRBV10-3 and TRBJ1-1; perhaps TRBD1 as D (5 bases). Trimming pared 2 bases from V and 4 bases from J, leaving 11 bases between. CDR1 and CDR2 (germline): ENHRY, SYGVKD. The CDR3 loop spans 14 amino acids. The chain's CDR3 is CAISEGRVTTEAFF. DNA of the CDR3: TGTGCCATCAGTGAGGGCAGGGTGACCACTGAAGCTTTCTTT.

The chain employs TRBV19 and TRBJ1-1; TRBD1 might be the D (5 bases). The CDR3 extends over 14 amino acids. Germline CDR1 is LNHDA and CDR2 is SQIVND (reference sequence). Trimming removed 7 bases from V and 4 bases from J, with 16 bases in between. For the CDR3, the DNA is TGTGCCAGTACCCCTGGGGGGTTGGGCACTGAAGCTTTCTTT. It codes for CASTPGGLGTEAFF.

The chain uses TRBV7-9 and TRBJ2-2; 14 bases align to TRBD2. This CDR3 spans 16 amino acids. The V segment lost 5 bases and the J segment 9 bases; nucleotides outside the gene matches: 8. Germline CDR1 and CDR2: SEHNR and FQNEAQ (reference sequence). Here the CDR3 reads CASSPTGTSGSRELFF. The CDR3 coding sequence is TGTGCCAGCAGCCCTACCGGGACTAGCGGGAGTCGGGAGCTGTTTTTT. Supplemented by reference TRBV7-9 and TRBJ2-2, the full variable domain reads DTGVSQNPRHKITKRGQNVTFRCDPISEHNRLYWYRQTLGQGPEFLTYFQNEAQLEKSRLLSDRFSAERPKGSFSTLEIQRTEQGDSAMYLCASSPTGTSGSRELFFGEGSRLTVL.

This sequence joins TRBV7-2 and TRBJ2-7, with 7 positions matching TRBD1. Germline CDR1 and CDR2: SGHTA and FQGNSA. This CDR3 spans 15 amino acids. Losses at the gene ends were 4 bases for V and 4 bases for J; bases not matched to a gene: 10. The CDR3 sequence is CASSWATGRGYEQYF. CDR3 in DNA: TGTGCCAGCAGCTGGGCGACAGGGCGAGGTTACGAGCAGTACTTC.

This clone has only a few counts. V and J are TRBV10-3 and TRBJ2-3, with D unresolved. V was cut by 1 base and J by 0 bases, with 11 bases left in between. CDR1 and CDR2 from the germline V gene are ENHRY and SYGVKD. The CDR3 runs to 16 residues. In DNA form, the CDR3 reads TGTGCCATCAGTGAGTATGAGCGCATGAGCACAGATACGCAGTATTTT. Protein product: CAISEYERMSTDTQYF.

The sample holds one count of this clone. This chain's CDR3 is CASSYDGSRADTQYF. The CDR3, as DNA: TGTGCCAGCAGTTACGACGGTAGCAGGGCAGATACGCAGTATTTT. The chain joins TRBV6-5 to TRBJ2-3; D might be TRBD1 (5 bases). The CDR3 is made up of 15 amino acids. The germline V gene has CDR1 MNHEY and CDR2 SVGAGI. Trimming stripped 2 bases from V and 4 bases from J, with 13 bases between.

This chain links TRBV6-5 with TRBJ1-1, with no clear D. Germline CDR1 and CDR2: MNHEY and SVGAGI. CDR3 length: 14 residues. Trimming took 5 bases from V and 1 from J, leaving 11 bases between them. DNA of the CDR3: TGTGCCAGCAGTCACGGGTCGACGAACACTGAAGCTTTCTTT. As protein: CASSHGSTNTEAFF.

This clone was seen a few times. V and J are TRBV29-1 and TRBJ1-2; weak D call: TRBD1 (5 bases). This CDR3 has 13 amino acids. V shed 3 bases and J shed 2 bases, with 10 bases lying between them. Germline CDR1 is SQVTM and CDR2 is ANQGSEA. The CDR3 DNA sequence: TGCAGCGTTGAGGGGGGACCGAACTATGGCTACACCTTC. It codes for CSVEGGPNYGYTF.

The chain recombines TRBV19 with TRBJ2-6; 15 nucleotides align to TRBD2. The CDR3 runs to 21 residues. Germline trimming cut 7 bases from V and 2 bases from J; bases unmatched to any gene: 15. CDR1 and CDR2 from the germline V gene are LNHDA and SQIVND (reference sequence). CDR3 amino acids: CASTPRGTSGGPGAGANVLTF. CDR3 sequence (DNA): TGTGCCAGTACCCCTCGGGGGACTAGCGGGGGGCCTGGGGCTGGGGCCAACGTCCTGACTTTC. Supplemented by reference TRBV19 and TRBJ2-6, the full variable domain reads DGGITQSPKYLFRKEGQNVTLSCEQNLNHDAMYWYRQDPGQGLRLIYYSQIVNDFQKGDIAEGYSVSREKKESFPLTVTSAQKNPTAFYLCASTPRGTSGGPGAGANVLTFGAGSRLTVL.

The J gene is TRBJ2-2, the V gene TRBV19; 7 nucleotides line up with TRBD1. The CDR3 sequence is 14 residues long. V was pared by 6 bases and J by 5 bases, with 6 bases of the junction left unmatched. The V gene's germline CDR1 is LNHDA and CDR2 SQIVND (reference sequence). CDR3 amino acids: CASSSPGGTGELFF. CDR3 DNA sequence: TGTGCCAGTAGCTCCCCAGGGGGAACCGGGGAGCTGTTTTTT.

The V and J genes are TRBV7-2 and TRBJ2-7; D is possibly TRBD2 (6 bases). The V and J ends lost 1 base and 2 bases respectively, with 9 bases between them. The CDR3 has 14 residues. The germline gives CDR1 SGHTA, CDR2 FQGNSA. CDR3 loop: CASSLGRETYEQYF. The DNA of the CDR3 is TGTGCCAGCAGCTTAGGGCGGGAAACCTACGAGCAGTACTTC.

There are a few counts of this clone. This chain joins TRBV7-3 and TRBJ2-3; D gene unclear. Trimming cost V 5 bases and J 6 bases, with 6 bases left between them. The CDR3 sequence is 11 residues long. Germline V gives CDR1 SGHTA, CDR2 FQGTGA. CDR3 DNA: TGTGCCAGCAGCCCCCAGGATACGCAGTATTTT. Its translation is CASSPQDTQYF.

The chain recombines TRBV30 with TRBJ1-1; D is possibly TRBD1 (6 bases). The ends were cut back, 5 bases at V and 3 bases at J, with 13 bases in the middle. Germline CDR1 GTSNPN, CDR2 SVGIG (reference sequence). This CDR3 is 13 amino acids long. DNA of the CDR3: TGTGCCTGGGCTCAGGGGCCGGACACTGAAGCTTTCTTT. Translating it yields CAWAQGPDTEAFF.

This chain uses TRBV5-6 with TRBJ2-7; no clear D. Germline lookup yields CDR1 SGHDT and CDR2 YYEEEE. CDR3 size: 14 residues. The germline V and J ends were trimmed by 2 bases and 3 bases, with 12 bases remaining between them. The CDR3 DNA is TGTGCCAGCAGCTTTTTGGCAGGCGTCTACGAGCAGTACTTC. Encoded protein: CASSFLAGVYEQYF.

The CDR3 spells CASWRGGATNEKLFF. The CDR3 region has the DNA TGTGCCAGCTGGAGGGGGGGGGCAACTAATGAAAAACTGTTTTTT. The rearrangement joins TRBV28 to TRBJ1-4, with D possibly TRBD1 on 6 matching bases. Trimming stripped 8 bases from V and 0 bases from J, with 13 bases between. From germline, CDR1 is MDHEN and CDR2 SYDVKM. The CDR3 contains 15 residues. Combining the CDR3 with reference TRBV28 and TRBJ1-4 gives the whole variable domain DVKVTQSSRYLVKRTGEKVFLECVQDMDHENMFWYRQDPGLGLRLIYFSYDVKMKEKGDIPEGYSVSREKKERFSLILESASTNQTSMYLCASWRGGATNEKLFFGSGTQLSVL.

This clone showed up just once. This rearrangement joins TRBV28 to TRBJ2-7, with unresolved D. Looked up from germline, CDR1 is MDHEN and CDR2 is SYDVKM. The CDR3 runs 14 residues. Trimming left V 6 bases short and J 5 bases short, with 17 bases between. CDR3 nucleotides: TGTGCCAGCAGCCCCACATCCCGCGGCCACGAGCAGTACTTC. The encoded protein is CASSPTSRGHEQYF.

The rearrangement joins TRBV2 to TRBJ1-3; D uncertain. This CDR3 comprises 15 residues. Trimming pared 3 bases from V and 4 bases from J, leaving 13 bases between. Germline CDR1 reads SNHLY; CDR2 reads FYNNEI. Here the CDR3 reads CASSETGVPGNTIYF. The DNA for the CDR3 is TGTGCCAGCAGTGAGACCGGGGTACCAGGAAACACCATATATTTT.

This clone came up once. The V call is TRBV25-1, the J call TRBJ2-7; a weak D match, TRBD2 (7 bases). This CDR3 spans 13 amino acids. Germline CDR1 is MGHDK and CDR2 is SYGVNS. V was cut by 6 bases and J by 3 bases, with 12 bases left in between. CDR3 in amino acids: CASRGGLNYEQYF. The CDR3 DNA sequence: TGTGCCAGCAGGGGGGGGCTTAACTACGAGCAGTACTTC.

The chain carries TRBV7-8 and TRBJ2-2, with TRBD2 matching 10 bases. The ends lost 3 bases at V and 4 bases at J; junction bases unmatched: 8. The germline V gene encodes CDR1 SGHVS and CDR2 FQNEAQ. The CDR3 length is 17 residues. CDR3 in amino acids: CASSFSLAGVATGELFF. The DNA of the CDR3 is TGTGCCAGCAGCTTCAGCCTAGCGGGAGTGGCCACCGGGGAGCTGTTTTTT.

J is TRBJ1-6 and V is TRBV6-5; D might be TRBD1 (5 bases). V was cut by 6 bases and J by 7 bases, with 16 bases left in between. Germline V CDR1 and CDR2: MNHEY, SVGAGI. The CDR3 loop spans 15 amino acids. The CDR3 bases are TGTGCCAGCAGGTCTTCGGGGGGATGGAATTCACCCCTCCACTTT. Its protein product is CASRSSGGWNSPLHF.

The J gene is TRBJ2-7, the V gene TRBV7-9; 13 nucleotides align to TRBD2. The CDR3 is made up of 18 amino acids. The V segment lost 0 bases and the J segment 0 bases; nucleotides outside the gene matches: 5. Germline-derived CDR1 and CDR2 are SEHNR and FQNEAQ (reference sequence). In DNA form, the CDR3 reads TGTGCCAGCAGCTTAGCGACTAGCGGGGGGCCCAGCTCCTACGAGCAGTACTTC. Protein sequence: CASSLATSGGPSSYEQYF.

The chain uses TRBV2 and TRBJ1-3; perhaps TRBD1 as D (5 bases). The length of the CDR3 is 14 residues. The ends were cut back, 10 bases at V and 3 bases at J, with 16 bases in the middle. CDR1 SNHLY and CDR2 FYNNEI come from the germline V gene. The CDR3 sequence is CAIDFPQGGNTIYF. CDR3 coding DNA: TGTGCCATCGATTTCCCGCAGGGTGGAAACACCATATATTTT.

J is TRBJ2-3 and V is TRBV7-2, with 7 positions matching TRBD1. V gave up 5 bases and J gave up 4 bases; unmatched junction bases: 9. The germline V gene has CDR1 SGHTA and CDR2 FQGNSA. CDR3 length equals 15 residues. The CDR3 DNA is TGTGCCAGCAGCCACTATACGACAGGGTCAGATACGCAGTATTTT. This encodes CASSHYTTGSDTQYF.

The rearrangement joins TRBV5-6 to TRBJ1-2, with 8 nucleotides matching TRBD1. With 0 bases clipped from V and 4 bases from J, the junction kept 5 bases outside the gene matches. Germline V CDR1 and CDR2: SGHDT, YYEEEE. The CDR3 contains 15 residues. This CDR3 is CASSLGQGLIYGYTF. The CDR3 DNA is TGTGCCAGCAGCTTGGGACAGGGGTTAATCTATGGCTACACCTTC.

This clone is medium-sized in the sample. The V call is TRBV23-1, the J call TRBJ2-7, with D tentatively TRBD1 (5 bases). TRBV23-1 belongs to the ORF category, with a function that is uncertain. V lost 0 bases, J lost 4 bases, and 22 bases lay in between. The CDR3 spans 18 residues. CDR3 region: CASSQSRSDTLRAYEQYF. Written as DNA, the CDR3 is TGCGCCAGCAGTCAATCTCGCTCGGACACCCTACGGGCTTACGAGCAGTACTTC.

The CDR3 is CASSNFPQETQYF. In nucleotides, the CDR3 is TGTGCCAGTAGTAACTTCCCTCAAGAGACCCAGTACTTC. The chain is built from TRBV19 and TRBJ2-5, with D uncertain. CDR1 and CDR2 from the germline V gene are LNHDA and SQIVND (reference sequence). The CDR3 totals 13 residues. Trimming took off 4 bases at V and 2 bases at J, with 8 bases between the two ends.

For the CDR3, the DNA is TGTGCCAGCAGCGTAGGCCCCGACTTCAATTCACCCCTCCACTTT. Its translation is CASSVGPDFNSPLHF. The chain uses TRBV9 and TRBJ1-6; D uncertain. V gave up 0 bases and J gave up 7 bases, with 11 bases separating them. Germline V lookup: CDR1 SGDLS, CDR2 YYNGEE. The CDR3 length is 15 residues.

The chain uses TRBV30 and TRBJ2-5, with 14 bases fitting TRBD2. Trimming removed 2 bases from V and 5 bases from J; junction bases left unmatched: 16. The CDR3 consists of 19 residues. Germline CDR1 is GTSNPN and CDR2 is SVGIG (reference sequence). For the CDR3, the DNA is TGTGCCTGGAGTCCTCGGACTAGCGGGAGGCCCGAGAAAATGGAGACCCAGTACTTC. It codes for CAWSPRTSGRPEKMETQYF.

The chain carries TRBV7-2 and TRBJ2-1; perhaps TRBD2 as D (5 bases). Germline loops: CDR1 SGHTA, CDR2 FQGNSA. The CDR3 consists of 14 residues. V lost 4 bases and J 8 bases, leaving 15 bases between the germline ends. CDR3 loop: CASSSRLGGDEQFF. CDR3 nucleotides: TGTGCCAGCAGCTCCCGACTTGGAGGTGATGAGCAGTTCTTC.

The chain joins TRBV10-3 to TRBJ1-2, with TRBD1 matching 10 bases. CDR1 ENHRY and CDR2 SYGVKD come from the germline V gene. The CDR3 totals 13 residues. The V segment lost 7 bases and the J segment 6 bases; nucleotides outside the gene matches: 5. CDR3 region: CAITSGTGDGYTF. The CDR3 DNA sequence: TGTGCCATCACCTCCGGGACAGGGGATGGCTACACCTTC.